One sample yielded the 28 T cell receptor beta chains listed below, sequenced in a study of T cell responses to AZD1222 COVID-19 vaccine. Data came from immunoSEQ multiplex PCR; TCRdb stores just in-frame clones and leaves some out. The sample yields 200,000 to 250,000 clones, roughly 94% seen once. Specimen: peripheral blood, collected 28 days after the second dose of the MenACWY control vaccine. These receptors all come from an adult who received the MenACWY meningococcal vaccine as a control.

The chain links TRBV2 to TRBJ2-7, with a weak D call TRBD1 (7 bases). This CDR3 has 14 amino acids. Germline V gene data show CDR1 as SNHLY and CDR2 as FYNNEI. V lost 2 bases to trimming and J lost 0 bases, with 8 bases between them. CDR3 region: CASSEQGGSYEQYF. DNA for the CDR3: TGTGCCAGCAGTGAACAGGGGGGCTCCTACGAGCAGTACTTC.

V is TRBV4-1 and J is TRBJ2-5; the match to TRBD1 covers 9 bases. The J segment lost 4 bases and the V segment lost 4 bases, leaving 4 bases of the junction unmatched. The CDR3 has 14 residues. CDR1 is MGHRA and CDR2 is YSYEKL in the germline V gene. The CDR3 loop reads CASSLEQGAETQYF. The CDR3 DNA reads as TGCGCCAGCAGCCTAGAACAGGGGGCAGAGACCCAGTACTTC.

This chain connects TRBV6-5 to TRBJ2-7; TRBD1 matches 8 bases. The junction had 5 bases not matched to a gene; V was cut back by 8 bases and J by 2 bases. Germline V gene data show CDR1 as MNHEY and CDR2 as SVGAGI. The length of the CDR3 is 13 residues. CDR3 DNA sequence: TGTGCCAGCCGGACAGGGCCGGCCTACGAGCAGTACTTC. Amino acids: CASRTGPAYEQYF.

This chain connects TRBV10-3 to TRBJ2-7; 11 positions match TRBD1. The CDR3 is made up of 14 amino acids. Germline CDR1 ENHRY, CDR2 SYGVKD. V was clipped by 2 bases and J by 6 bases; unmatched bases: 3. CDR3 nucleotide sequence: TGTGCCATCAGTGAGCCTGGACAGGGGGCCGAGCAGTACTTC. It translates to CAISEPGQGAEQYF.

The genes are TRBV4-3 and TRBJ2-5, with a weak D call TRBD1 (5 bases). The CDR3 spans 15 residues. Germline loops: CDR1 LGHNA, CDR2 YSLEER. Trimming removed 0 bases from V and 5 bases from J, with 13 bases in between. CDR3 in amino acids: CASSQDHQGGETQYF. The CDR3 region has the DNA TGCGCCAGCAGCCAAGATCACCAGGGTGGGGAGACCCAGTACTTC.

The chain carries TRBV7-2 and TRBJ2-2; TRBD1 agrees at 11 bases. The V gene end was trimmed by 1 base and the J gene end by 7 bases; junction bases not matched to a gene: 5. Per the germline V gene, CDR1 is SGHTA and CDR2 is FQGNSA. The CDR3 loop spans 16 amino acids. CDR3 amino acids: CASSLEGQGVGGELFF. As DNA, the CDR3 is TGTGCCAGCAGCTTAGAGGGACAGGGGGTTGGCGGGGAGCTGTTTTTT.

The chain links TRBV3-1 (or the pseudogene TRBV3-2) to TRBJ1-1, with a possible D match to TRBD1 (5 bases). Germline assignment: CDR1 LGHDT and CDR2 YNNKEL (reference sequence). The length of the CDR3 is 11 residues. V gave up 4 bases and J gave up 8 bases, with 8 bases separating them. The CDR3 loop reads CASSRGYEAFF. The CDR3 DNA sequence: TGTGCCAGCAGCCGGGGGTACGAAGCTTTCTTT.

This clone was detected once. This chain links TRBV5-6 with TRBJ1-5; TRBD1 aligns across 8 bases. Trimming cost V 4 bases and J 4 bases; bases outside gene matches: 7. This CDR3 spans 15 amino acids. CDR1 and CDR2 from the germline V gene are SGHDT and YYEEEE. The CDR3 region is CASSPGGGGNQPQHF. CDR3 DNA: TGTGCCAGCAGCCCAGGGGGCGGAGGGAATCAGCCCCAGCATTTT.

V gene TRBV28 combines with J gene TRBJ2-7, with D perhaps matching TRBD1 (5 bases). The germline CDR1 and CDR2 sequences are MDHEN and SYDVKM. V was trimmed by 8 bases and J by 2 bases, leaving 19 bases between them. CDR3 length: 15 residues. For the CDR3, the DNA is TGTGCCAGCCGCCTCTCAGGGATTGGAACCTACGAGCAGTACTTC. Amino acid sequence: CASRLSGIGTYEQYF.

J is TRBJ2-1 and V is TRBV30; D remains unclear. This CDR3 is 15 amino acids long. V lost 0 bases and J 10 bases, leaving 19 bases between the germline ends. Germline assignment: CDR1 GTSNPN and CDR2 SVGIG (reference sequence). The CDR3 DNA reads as TGTGCCTGGAGTGTATTGGGTATTCACAATCACGAGCAGTTCTTC. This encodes CAWSVLGIHNHEQFF.

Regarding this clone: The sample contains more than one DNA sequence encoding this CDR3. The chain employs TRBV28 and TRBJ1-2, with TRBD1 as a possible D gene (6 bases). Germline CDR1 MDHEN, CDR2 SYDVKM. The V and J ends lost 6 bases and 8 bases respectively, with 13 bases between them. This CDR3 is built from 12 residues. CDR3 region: CASSSTGNGYTF. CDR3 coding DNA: TGTGCCAGCAGCTCAACAGGGAACGGCTACACCTTC.

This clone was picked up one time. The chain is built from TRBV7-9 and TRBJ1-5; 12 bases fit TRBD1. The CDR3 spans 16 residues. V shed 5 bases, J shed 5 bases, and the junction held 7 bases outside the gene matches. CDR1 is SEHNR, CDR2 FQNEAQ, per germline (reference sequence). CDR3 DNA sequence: TGTGCCAGCAGCCAAGGGACAGGGGGCTTGGATCAGCCCCAGCATTTT. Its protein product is CASSQGTGGLDQPQHF.

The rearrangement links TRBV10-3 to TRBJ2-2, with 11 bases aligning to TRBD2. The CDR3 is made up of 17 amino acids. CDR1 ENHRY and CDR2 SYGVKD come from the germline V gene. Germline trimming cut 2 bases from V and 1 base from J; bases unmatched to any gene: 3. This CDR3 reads CAISEGSGRGNTGELFF. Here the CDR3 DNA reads TGTGCCATCAGTGAGGGTAGCGGGAGGGGGAACACCGGGGAGCTGTTTTTT.

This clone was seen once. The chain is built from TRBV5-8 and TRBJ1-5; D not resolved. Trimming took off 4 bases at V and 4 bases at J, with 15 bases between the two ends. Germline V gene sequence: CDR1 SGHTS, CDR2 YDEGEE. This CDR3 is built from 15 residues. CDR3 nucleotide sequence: TGTGCCAGCAGCATAATGGTGCGAGAGAATCAGCCCCAGCATTTT. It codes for CASSIMVRENQPQHF.

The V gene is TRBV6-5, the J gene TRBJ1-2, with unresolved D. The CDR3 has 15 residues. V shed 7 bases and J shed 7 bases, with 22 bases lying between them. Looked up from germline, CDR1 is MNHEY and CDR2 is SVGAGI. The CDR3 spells CASTDRDLAFRGYTF. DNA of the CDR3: TGTGCCAGCACGGACCGAGATTTAGCGTTCCGTGGCTACACCTTC.

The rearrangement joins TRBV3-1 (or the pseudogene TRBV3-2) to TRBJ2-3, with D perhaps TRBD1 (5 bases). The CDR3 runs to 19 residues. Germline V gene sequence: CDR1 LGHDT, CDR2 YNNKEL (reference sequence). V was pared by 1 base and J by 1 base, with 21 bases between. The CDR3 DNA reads TGTGCCAGCAGCCAAGGGCCGGCCAGGGAACGAGCTGGCACAGATACGCAGTATTTT. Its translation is CASSQGPARERAGTDTQYF.

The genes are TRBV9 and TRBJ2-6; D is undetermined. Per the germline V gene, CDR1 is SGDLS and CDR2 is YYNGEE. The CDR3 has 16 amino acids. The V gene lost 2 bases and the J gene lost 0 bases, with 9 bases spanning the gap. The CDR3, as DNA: TGTGCCAGCAGCGTGAGTAGGGACTCTGGGGCCAACGTCCTGACTTTC. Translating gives CASSVSRDSGANVLTF.

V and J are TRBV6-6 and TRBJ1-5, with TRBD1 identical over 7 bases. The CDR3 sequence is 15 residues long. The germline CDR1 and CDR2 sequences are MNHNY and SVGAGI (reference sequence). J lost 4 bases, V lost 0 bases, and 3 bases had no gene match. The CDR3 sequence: CASSYSGTENQPQHF. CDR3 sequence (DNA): TGTGCCAGCAGTTACTCTGGGACAGAGAATCAGCCCCAGCATTTT.

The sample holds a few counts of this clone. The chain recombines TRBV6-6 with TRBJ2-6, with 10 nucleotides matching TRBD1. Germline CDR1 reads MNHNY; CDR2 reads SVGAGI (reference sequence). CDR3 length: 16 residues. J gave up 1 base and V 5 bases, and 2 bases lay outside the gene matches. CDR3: CASSRQGASGANVLTF. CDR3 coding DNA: TGTGCCAGCAGTCGACAGGGGGCGTCTGGGGCCAACGTCCTGACTTTC.

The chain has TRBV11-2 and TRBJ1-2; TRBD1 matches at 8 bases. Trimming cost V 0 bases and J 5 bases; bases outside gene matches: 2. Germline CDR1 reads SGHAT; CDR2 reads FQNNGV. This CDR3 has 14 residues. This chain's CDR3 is CASSLDGTGYGYTF. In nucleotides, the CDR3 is TGTGCCAGCAGCTTAGATGGGACAGGATATGGCTACACCTTC. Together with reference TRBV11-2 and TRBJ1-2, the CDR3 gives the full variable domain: EAGVAQSPRYKIIEKRQSVAFWCNPISGHATLYWYQQILGQGPKLLIQFQNNGVVDDSQLPKDRFSAERLKGVDSTLKIQPAKLEDSAVYLCASSLDGTGYGYTFGSGTRLTVV.

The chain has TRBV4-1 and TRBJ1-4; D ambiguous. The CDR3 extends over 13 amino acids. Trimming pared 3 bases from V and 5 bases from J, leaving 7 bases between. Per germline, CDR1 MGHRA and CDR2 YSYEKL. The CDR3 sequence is CASSHAINEKLFF. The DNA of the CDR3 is TGCGCCAGCAGCCACGCAATCAATGAAAAACTGTTTTTT.

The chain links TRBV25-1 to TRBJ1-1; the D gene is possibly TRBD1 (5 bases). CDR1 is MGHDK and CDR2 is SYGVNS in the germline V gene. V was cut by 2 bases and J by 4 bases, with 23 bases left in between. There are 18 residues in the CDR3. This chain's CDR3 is CASSELGSKQGGGTEAFF. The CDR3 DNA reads TGTGCCAGCAGTGAACTGGGTAGTAAGCAGGGAGGAGGCACTGAAGCTTTCTTT. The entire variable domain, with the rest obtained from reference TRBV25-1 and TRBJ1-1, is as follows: EADIYQTPRYLVIGTGKKITLECSQTMGHDKMYWYQQDPGMELHLIHYSYGVNSTEKGDLSSESTVSRIRTEHFPLTLESARPSHTSQYLCASSELGSKQGGGTEAFFGQGTRLTVV.

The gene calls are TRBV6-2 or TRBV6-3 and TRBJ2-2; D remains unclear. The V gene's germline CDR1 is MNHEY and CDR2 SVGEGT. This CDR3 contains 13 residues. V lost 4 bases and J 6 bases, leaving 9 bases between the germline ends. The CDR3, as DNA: TGTGCCAGCAGTTTCACCCCGCCCGGGGAGCTGTTTTTT. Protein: CASSFTPPGELFF.

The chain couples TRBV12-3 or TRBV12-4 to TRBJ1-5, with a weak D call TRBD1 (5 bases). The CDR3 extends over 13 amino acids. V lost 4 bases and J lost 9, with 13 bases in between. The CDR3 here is CASSSDSRWPQHF. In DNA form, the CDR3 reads TGTGCCAGCAGTTCAGACAGCCGGTGGCCCCAGCATTTT.

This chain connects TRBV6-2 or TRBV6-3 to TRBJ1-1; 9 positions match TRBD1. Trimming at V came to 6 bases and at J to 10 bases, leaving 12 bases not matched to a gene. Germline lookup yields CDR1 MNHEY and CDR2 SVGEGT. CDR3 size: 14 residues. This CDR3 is CASSETGQGGRAFF. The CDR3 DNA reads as TGTGCCAGCAGCGAGACGGGACAGGGAGGGCGAGCTTTCTTT.

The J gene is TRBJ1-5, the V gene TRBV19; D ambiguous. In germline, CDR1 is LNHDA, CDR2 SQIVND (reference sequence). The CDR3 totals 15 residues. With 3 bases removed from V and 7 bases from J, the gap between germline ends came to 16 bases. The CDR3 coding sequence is TGTGCCAGTAGTATGTCCCCCGCCGGGAACCAGCCCCAGCATTTT. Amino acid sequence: CASSMSPAGNQPQHF.

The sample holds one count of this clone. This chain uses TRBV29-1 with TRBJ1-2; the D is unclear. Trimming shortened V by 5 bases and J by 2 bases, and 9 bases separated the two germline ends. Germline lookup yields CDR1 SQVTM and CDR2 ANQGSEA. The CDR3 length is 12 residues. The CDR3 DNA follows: TGCAGCGTTTACTCCGGGAACTATGGCTACACCTTC. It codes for CSVYSGNYGYTF.

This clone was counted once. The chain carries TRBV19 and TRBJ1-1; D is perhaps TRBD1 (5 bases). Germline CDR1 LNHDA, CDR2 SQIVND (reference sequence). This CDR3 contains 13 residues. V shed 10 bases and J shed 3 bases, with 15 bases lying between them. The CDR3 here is CATQGPGDTEAFF. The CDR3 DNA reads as TGTGCCACCCAGGGTCCCGGGGACACTGAAGCTTTCTTT. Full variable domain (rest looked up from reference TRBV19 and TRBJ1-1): DGGITQSPKYLFRKEGQNVTLSCEQNLNHDAMYWYRQDPGQGLRLIYYSQIVNDFQKGDIAEGYSVSREKKESFPLTVTSAQKNPTAFYLCATQGPGDTEAFFGQGTRLTVV.